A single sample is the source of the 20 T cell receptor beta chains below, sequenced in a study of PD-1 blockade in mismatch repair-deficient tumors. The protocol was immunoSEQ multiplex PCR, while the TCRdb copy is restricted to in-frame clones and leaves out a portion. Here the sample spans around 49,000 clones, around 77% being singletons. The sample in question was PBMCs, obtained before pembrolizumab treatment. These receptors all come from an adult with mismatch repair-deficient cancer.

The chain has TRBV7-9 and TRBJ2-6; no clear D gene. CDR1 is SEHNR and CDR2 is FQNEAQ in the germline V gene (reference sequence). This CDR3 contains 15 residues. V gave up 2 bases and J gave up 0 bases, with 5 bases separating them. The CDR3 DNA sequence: TGTGCCAGCAGCTTAAGAGTCTCTGGGGCCAACGTCCTGACTTTC. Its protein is CASSLRVSGANVLTF.

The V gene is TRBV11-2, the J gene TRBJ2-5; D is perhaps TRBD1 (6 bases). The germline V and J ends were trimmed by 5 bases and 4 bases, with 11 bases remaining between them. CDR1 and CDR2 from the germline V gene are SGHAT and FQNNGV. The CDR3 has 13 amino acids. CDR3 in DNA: TGTGCCAGCAGCGAGAACAGGGTAGAGACCCAGTACTTC. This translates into CASSENRVETQYF.

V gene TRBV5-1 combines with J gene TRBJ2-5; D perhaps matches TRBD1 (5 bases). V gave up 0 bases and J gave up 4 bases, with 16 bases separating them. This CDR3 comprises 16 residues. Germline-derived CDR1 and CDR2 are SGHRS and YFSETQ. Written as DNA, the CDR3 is TGCGCCAGCAGCTTGGGGGTACAAGGGGCCATAGAGACCCAGTACTTC. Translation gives CASSLGVQGAIETQYF.

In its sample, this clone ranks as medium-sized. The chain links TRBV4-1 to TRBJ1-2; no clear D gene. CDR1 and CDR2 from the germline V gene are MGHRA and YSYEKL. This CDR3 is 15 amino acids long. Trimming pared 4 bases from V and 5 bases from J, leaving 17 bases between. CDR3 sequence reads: CASSPQGVGQYGYTF. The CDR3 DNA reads TGCGCCAGCAGCCCCCAAGGAGTTGGGCAGTATGGCTACACCTTC.

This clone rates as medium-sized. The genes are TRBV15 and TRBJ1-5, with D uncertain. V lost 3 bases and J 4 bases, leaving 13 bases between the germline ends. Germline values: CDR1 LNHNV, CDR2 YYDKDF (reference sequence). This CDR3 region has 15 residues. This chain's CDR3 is CATSRSLGQNQPQHF. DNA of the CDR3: TGTGCCACCAGCAGGTCCCTAGGCCAGAATCAGCCCCAGCATTTT. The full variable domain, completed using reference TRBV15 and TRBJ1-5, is DAMVIQNPRYQVTQFGKPVTLSCSQTLNHNVMYWYQQKSSQAPKLLFHYYDKDFNNEADTPDNFQSRRPNTSFCFLDIRSPGLGDTAMYLCATSRSLGQNQPQHFGDGTRLSIL.

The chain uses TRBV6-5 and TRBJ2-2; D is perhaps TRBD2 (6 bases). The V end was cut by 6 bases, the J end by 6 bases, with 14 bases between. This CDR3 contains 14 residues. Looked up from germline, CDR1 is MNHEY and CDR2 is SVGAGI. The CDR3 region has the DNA TGTGCCAGCAGCCGCCCCGCGGGGTCCGGGGAGCTGTTTTTT. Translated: CASSRPAGSGELFF.

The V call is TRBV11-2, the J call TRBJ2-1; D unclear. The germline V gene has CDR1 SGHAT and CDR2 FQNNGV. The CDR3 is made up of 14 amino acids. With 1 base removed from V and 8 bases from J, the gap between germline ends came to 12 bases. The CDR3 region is CASSLGASRDEQFF. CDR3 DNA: TGTGCCAGCAGCTTAGGGGCTAGTCGTGATGAGCAGTTCTTC.

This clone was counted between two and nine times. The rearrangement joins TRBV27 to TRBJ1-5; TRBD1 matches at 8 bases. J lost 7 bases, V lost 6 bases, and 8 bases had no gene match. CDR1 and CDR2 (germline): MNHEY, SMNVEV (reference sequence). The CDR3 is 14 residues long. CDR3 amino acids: CASSWTGTVQPQHF. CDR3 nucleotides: TGTGCCAGCAGCTGGACAGGGACCGTACAGCCCCAGCATTTT.

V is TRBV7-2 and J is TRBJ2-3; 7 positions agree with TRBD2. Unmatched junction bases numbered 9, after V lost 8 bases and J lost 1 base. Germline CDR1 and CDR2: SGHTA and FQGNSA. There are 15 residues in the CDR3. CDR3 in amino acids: CASRGSGLRTDTQYF. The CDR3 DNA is TGTGCCAGCCGGGGTAGCGGGTTGCGCACAGATACGCAGTATTTT.

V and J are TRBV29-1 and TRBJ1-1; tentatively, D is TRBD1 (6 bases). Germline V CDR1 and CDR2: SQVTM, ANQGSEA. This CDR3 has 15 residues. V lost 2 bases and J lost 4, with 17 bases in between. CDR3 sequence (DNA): TGCAGCGTTGAATGGACAGCTATACTGGGCACTGAAGCTTTCTTT. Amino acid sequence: CSVEWTAILGTEAFF.

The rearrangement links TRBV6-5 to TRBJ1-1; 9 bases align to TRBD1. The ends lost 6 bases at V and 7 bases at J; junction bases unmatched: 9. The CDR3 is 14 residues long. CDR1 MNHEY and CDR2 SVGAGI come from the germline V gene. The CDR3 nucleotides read TGTGCCAGCAGACGATCACCGGGACAGGGTGAAGCTTTCTTT. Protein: CASRRSPGQGEAFF.

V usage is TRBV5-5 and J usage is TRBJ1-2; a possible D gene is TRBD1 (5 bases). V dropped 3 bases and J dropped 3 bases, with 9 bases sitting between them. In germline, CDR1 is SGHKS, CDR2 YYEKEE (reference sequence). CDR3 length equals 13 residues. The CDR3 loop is CASSSGGHYGYTF. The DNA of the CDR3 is TGTGCCAGCAGCTCGGGGGGACACTATGGCTACACCTTC. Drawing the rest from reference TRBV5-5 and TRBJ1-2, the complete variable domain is DAGVTQSPTHLIKTRGQQVTLRCSPISGHKSVSWYQQVLGQGPQFIFQYYEKEERGRGNFPDRFSARQFPNYSSELNVNALLLGDSALYLCASSSGGHYGYTFGSGTRLTVV.

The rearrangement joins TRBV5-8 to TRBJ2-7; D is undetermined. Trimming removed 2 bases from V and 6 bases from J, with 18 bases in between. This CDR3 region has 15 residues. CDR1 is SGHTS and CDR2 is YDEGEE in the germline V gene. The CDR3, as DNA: TGTGCCAGCAGCTTCCCCGGAAGTTCGAAATCCGAGCAGTACTTC. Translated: CASSFPGSSKSEQYF.

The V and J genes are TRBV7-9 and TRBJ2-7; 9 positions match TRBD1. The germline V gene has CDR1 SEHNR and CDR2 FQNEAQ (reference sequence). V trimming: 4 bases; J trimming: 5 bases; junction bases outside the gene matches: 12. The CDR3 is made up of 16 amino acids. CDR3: CASSSLARTGENEQYF. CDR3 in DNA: TGTGCCAGCAGCTCCCTGGCCCGGACAGGGGAGAACGAGCAGTACTTC.

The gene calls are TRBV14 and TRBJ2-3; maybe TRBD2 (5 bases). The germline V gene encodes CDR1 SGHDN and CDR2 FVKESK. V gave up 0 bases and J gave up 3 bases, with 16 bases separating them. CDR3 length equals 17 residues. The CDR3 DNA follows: TGTGCCAGCAGCCAAGAATCGGGAAAGGTCAATACAGATACGCAGTATTTT. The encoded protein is CASSQESGKVNTDTQYF.

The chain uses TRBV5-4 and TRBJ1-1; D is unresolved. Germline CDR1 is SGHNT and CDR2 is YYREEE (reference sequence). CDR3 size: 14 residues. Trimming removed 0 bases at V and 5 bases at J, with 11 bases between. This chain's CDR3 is CASSLAPAATEAFF. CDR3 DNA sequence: TGTGCCAGCAGCTTGGCCCCGGCGGCTACTGAAGCTTTCTTT.

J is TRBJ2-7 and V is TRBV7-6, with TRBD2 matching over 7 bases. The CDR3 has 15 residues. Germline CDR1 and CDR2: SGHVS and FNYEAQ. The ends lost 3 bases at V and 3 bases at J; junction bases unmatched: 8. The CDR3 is CASSLSAGVIYEQYF. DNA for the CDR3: TGTGCCAGCAGCTTGTCGGCGGGAGTAATCTACGAGCAGTACTTC.

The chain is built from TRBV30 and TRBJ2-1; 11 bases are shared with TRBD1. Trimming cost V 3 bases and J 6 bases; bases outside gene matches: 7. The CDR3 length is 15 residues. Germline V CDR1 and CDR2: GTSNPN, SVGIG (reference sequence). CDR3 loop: CAWSRDRGFGNEQFF. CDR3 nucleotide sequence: TGTGCCTGGAGCCGGGACAGGGGGTTTGGCAATGAGCAGTTCTTC.

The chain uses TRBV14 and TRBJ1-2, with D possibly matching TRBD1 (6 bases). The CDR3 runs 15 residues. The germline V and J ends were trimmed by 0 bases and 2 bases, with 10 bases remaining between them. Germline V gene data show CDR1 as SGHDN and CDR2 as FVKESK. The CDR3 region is CASSQDRTENYGYTF. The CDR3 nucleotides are TGTGCCAGCAGCCAAGACCGGACAGAGAACTATGGCTACACCTTC.

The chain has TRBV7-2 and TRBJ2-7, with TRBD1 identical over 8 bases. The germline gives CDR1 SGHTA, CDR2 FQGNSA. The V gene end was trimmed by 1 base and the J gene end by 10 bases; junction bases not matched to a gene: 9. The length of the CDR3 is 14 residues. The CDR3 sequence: CASSLVPGQGDQYF. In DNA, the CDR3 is TGTGCCAGCAGCTTAGTACCCGGACAGGGCGACCAGTACTTC.